The clone carrying this TCR beta chain was observed a handful of times. The table came from immunoSEQ multiplex PCR; TCRdb's copy has only in-frame clones and leaves some out. This table has fewer than 40,000 clones, approximately 80% appearing once. CDR3 length: 15 amino acids. Germline assignment: CDR1 PRHDT and CDR2 FYEKMQ (reference sequence). Trimming at V came to 6 bases and at J to 6 bases, leaving 6 bases not matched to a gene. The data derive from a study of OX40 agonist ivuxolimab in advanced cancers. The chain uses TRBV13 and TRBJ2-1, with 12 bases lining up with TRBD2. This receptor was identified in an adult with an advanced solid tumor such as melanoma, head and neck, liver or kidney cancer. This material consisted of CD4+ or CD8+ T cells sorted from blood, taken in a trial of the OX40 agonist ivuxolimab. Here the CDR3 reads CASRSSGGARNEQFF. For the CDR3, the DNA is TGTGCCAGCAGATCTAGCGGGGGGGCCCGCAATGAGCAGTTCTTC.